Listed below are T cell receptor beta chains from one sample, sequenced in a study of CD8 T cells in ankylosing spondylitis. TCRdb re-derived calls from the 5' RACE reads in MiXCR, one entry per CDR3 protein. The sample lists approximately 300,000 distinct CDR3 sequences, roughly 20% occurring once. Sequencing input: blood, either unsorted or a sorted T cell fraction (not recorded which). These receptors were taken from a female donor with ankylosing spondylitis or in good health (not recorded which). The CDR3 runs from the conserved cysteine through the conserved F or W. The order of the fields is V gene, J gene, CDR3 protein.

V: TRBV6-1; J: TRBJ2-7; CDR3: CASSELPRGFSYEQYF
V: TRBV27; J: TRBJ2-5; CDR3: CASSPIPLIGGRETQYF
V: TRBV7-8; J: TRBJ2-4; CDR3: CASSPNQREGQGNIQYF
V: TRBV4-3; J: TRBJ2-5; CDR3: CASSQSGTGQETQYF
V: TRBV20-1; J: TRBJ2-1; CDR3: CSAPWGGRSSYNEQFF
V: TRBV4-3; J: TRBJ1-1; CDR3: CASSPTTGFENTEAFF
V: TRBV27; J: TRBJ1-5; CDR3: CASSLRADQPQHF
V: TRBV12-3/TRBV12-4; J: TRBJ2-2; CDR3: CASSTRTGLTTGELFF
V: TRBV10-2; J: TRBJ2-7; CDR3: CASSLSGPTSAVSYEQYF
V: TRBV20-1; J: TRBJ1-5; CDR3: CSAGTFTHGQPQHF
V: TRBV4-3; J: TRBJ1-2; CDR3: CASSQDWTGANYGYTF
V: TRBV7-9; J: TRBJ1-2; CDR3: CASSVGQGIGGYTF
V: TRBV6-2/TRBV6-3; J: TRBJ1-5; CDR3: CASKTGENQPQHF
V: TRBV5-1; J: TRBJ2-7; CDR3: CASSFGTGANEQYF
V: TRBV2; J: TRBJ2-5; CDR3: CASRGAGTGGWTQYF
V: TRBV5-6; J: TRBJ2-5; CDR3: CASSLVGTSGQETQYF
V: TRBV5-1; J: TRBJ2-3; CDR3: CASSFGLDTQYF
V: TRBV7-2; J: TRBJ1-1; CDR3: CASRRDTEAFF
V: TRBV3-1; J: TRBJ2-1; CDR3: CASSPRTGGIEQFF
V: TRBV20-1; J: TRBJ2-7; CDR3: CSARGQGPLYEQYF